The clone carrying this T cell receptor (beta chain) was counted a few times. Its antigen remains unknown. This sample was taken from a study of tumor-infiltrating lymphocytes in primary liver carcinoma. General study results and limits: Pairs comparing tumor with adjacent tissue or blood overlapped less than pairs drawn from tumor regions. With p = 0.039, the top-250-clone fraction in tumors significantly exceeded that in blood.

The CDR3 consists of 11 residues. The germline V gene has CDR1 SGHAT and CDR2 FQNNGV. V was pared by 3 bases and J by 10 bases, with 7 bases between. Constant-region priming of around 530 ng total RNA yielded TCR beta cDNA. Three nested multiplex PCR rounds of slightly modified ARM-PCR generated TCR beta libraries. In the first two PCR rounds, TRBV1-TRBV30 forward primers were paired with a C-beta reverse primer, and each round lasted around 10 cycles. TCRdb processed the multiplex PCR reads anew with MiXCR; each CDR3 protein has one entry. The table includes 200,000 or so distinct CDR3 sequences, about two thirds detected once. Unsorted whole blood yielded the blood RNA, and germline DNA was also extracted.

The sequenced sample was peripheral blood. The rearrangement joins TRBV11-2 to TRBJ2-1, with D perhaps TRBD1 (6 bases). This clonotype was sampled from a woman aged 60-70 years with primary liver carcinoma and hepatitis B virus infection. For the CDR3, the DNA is TGTGCCAGCAGCTTTGACAGGGAGCAGTTCTTC. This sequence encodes CASSFDREQFF.